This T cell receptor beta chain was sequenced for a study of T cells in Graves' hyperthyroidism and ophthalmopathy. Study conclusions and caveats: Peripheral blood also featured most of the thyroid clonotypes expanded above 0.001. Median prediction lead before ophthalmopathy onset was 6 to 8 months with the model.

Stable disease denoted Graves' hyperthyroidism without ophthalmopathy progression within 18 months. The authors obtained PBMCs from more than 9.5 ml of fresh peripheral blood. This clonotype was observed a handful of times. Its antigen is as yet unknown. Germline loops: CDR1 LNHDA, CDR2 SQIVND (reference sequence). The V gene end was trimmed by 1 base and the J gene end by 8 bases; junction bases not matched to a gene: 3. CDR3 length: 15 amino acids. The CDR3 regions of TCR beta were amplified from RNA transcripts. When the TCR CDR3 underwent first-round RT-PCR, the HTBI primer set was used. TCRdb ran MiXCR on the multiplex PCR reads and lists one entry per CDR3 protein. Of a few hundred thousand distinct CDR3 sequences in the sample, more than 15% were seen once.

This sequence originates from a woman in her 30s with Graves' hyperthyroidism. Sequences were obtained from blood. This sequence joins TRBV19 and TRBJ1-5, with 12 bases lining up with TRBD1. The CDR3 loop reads CASSIGGQGAEPQHF. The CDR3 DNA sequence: TGTGCCAGTAGTATAGGGGGACAGGGGGCCGAGCCCCAGCATTTT. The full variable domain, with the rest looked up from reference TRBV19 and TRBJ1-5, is DGGITQSPKYLFRKEGQNVTLSCEQNLNHDAMYWYRQDPGQGLRLIYYSQIVNDFQKGDIAEGYSVSREKKESFPLTVTSAQKNPTAFYLCASSIGGQGAEPQHFGDGTRLSIL.